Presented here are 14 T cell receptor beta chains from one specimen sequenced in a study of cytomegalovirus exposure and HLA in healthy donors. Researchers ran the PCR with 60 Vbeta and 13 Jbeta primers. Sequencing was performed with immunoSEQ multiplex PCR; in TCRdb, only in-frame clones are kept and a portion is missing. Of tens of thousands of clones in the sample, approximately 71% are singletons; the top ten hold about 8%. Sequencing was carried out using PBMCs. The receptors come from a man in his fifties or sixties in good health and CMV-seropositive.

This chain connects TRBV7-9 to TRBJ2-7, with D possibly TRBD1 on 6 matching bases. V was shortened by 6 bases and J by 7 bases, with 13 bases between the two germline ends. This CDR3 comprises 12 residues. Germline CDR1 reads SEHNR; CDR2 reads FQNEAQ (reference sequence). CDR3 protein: CASSPTGWEQYF. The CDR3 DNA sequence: TGTGCCAGCAGTCCTACAGGGTGGGAGCAGTACTTC. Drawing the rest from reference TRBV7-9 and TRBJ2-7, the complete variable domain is DTGVSQNPRHKITKRGQNVTFRCDPISEHNRLYWYRQTLGQGPEFLTYFQNEAQLEKSRLLSDRFSAERPKGSFSTLEIQRTEQGDSAMYLCASSPTGWEQYFGPGTRLTVT.

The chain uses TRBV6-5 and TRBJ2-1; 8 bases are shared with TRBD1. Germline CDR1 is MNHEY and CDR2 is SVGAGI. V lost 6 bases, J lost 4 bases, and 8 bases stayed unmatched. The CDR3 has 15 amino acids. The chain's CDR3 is CASSPGTGTYNEQFF. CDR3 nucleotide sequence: TGTGCCAGCAGCCCTGGGACAGGCACTTACAATGAGCAGTTCTTC.

CDR3 nucleotides: TGTGCCAGCAGCTTAATAGAAACTAATGAAAAACTGTTTTTT. This encodes CASSLIETNEKLFF. The gene calls are TRBV7-9 and TRBJ1-4; D is uncertain. Trimming took off 2 bases at V and 1 base at J, with 5 bases between the two ends. CDR1 and CDR2 from the germline V gene are SEHNR and FQNEAQ (reference sequence). The CDR3 runs 14 residues.

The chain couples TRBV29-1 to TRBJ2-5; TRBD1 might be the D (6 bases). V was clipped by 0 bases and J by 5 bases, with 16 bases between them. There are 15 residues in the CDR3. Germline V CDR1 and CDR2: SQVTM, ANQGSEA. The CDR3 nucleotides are TGCAGCGTTGAAGATCAAGGCAGGGGTACGGAGACCCAGTACTTC. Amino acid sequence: CSVEDQGRGTETQYF.

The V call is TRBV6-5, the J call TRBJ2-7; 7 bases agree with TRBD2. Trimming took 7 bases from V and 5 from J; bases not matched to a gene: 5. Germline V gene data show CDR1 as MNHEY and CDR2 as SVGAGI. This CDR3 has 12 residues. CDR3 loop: CASKTGGDEQYF. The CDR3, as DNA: TGTGCCAGCAAGACGGGGGGAGACGAGCAGTACTTC.

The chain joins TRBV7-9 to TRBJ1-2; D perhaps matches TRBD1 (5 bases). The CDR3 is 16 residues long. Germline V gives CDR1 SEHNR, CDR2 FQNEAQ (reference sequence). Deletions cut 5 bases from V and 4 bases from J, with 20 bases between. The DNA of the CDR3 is TGTGCCAGCAGCCCCCGAACCCAGGGCTCCGGCTATGGCTACACCTTC. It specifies CASSPRTQGSGYGYTF.

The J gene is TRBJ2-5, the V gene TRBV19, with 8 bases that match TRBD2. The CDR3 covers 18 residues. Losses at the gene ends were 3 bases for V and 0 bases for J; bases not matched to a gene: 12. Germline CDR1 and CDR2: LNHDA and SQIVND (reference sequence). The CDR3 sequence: CASSIGGGRVPYQETQYF. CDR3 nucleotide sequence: TGTGCCAGTAGTATCGGGGGGGGACGGGTACCGTACCAAGAGACCCAGTACTTC.

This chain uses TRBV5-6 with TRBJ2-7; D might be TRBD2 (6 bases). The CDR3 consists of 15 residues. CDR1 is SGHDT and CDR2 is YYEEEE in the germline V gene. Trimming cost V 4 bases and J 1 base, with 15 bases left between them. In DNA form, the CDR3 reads TGTGCCAGCAGCCCGATCCCCGGGACTTCCTACGAGCAGTACTTC. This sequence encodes CASSPIPGTSYEQYF.

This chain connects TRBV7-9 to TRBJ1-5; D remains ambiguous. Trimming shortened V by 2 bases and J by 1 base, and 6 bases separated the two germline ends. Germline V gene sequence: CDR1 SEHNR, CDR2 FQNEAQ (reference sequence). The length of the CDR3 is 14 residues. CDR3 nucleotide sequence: TGTGCCAGCAGCTTACCCGGGAGCAATCAGCCCCAGCATTTT. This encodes CASSLPGSNQPQHF.

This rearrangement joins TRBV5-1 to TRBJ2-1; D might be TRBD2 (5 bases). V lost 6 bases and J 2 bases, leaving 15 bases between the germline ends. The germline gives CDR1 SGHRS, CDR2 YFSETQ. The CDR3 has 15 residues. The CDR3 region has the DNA TGCGCCAGCACTCGGGAACCCCAAACCTACAATGAGCAGTTCTTC. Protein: CASTREPQTYNEQFF.

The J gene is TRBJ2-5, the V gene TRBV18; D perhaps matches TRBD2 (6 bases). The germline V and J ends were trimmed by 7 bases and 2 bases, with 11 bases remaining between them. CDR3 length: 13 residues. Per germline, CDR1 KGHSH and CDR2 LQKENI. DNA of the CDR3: TGTGCCAGCTACAAGGGACTGCAAGAGACCCAGTACTTC. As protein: CASYKGLQETQYF.

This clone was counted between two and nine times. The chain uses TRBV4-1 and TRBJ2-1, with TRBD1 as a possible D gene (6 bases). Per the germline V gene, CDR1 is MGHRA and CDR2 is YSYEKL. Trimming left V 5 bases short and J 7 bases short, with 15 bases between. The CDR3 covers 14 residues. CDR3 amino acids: CASSSSGTMNEQFF. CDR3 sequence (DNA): TGCGCCAGCAGCTCCTCCGGGACAATGAATGAGCAGTTCTTC.

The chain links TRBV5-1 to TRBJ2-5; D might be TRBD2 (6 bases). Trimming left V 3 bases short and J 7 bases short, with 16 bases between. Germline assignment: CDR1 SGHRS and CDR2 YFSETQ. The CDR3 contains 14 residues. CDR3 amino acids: CASSYSGPEGTQYF. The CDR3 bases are TGCGCCAGCAGCTACTCGGGGCCGGAGGGGACCCAGTACTTC. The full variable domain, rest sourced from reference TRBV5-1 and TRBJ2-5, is KAGVTQTPRYLIKTRGQQVTLSCSPISGHRSVSWYQQTPGQGLQFLFEYFSETQRNKGNFPGRFSGRQFSNSRSEMNVSTLELGDSALYLCASSYSGPEGTQYFGPGTRLLVL.

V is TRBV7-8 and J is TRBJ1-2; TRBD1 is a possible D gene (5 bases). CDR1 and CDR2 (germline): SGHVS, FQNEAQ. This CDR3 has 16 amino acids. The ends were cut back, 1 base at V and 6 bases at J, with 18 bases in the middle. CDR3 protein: CASSLEWGEGFDGYTF. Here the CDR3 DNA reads TGTGCCAGCAGCTTAGAATGGGGGGAAGGGTTCGATGGCTACACCTTC. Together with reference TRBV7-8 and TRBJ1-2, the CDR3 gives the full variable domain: GAGVSQSPRYKVAKRGQDVALRCDPISGHVSLFWYQQALGQGPEFLTYFQNEAQLDKSGLPSDRFFAERPEGSVSTLKIQRTQQEDSAVYLCASSLEWGEGFDGYTFGSGTRLTVV.